This passage covers 20 T cell receptor beta chains from one sample sequenced in a study of cytomegalovirus exposure and HLA in healthy donors. Researchers ran the PCR with 60 Vbeta and 13 Jbeta primers. Generated by immunoSEQ multiplex PCR, the TCRdb table keeps only in-frame clones and is missing some. This sample yields under 200,000 clones, of which approximately 80% are seen a single time; around 2.3% belongs to the top ten. Sequenced material: PBMCs. Receptor source: a middle-aged man in good health and CMV-seropositive.

This chain joins TRBV27 and TRBJ1-4, with TRBD1 matching over 8 bases. Trimming cost V 3 bases and J 5 bases; bases outside gene matches: 2. Germline values: CDR1 MNHEY, CDR2 SMNVEV (reference sequence). The CDR3 runs 14 residues. The CDR3: CASSFYRGNEKLFF. The CDR3 DNA follows: TGTGCCAGCAGTTTTTACAGGGGGAATGAAAAACTGTTTTTT.

The V gene is TRBV11-3, the J gene TRBJ2-5; 9 positions match TRBD2. Looked up from germline, CDR1 is SGHNT and CDR2 is YENEEA. V was pared by 2 bases and J by 1 base, with 2 bases of the junction left unmatched. The CDR3 has 15 amino acids. CDR3 amino acids: CASSLNSGGQETQYF. The DNA for the CDR3 is TGTGCCAGCAGCTTAAATAGCGGGGGCCAAGAGACCCAGTACTTC.

Here the CDR3 DNA reads TGTGCCAGCAGCCGAGAGGGCAGCTCCTACGAGCAGTACTTC. Translating it yields CASSREGSSYEQYF. This sequence joins TRBV7-2 and TRBJ2-7; D might be TRBD2 (5 bases). Germline V gives CDR1 SGHTA, CDR2 FQGNSA. V was cut by 5 bases and J by 0 bases, with 11 bases left in between. The CDR3 sequence is 14 residues long.

This clone was detected once. The chain couples TRBV5-4 to TRBJ2-2, with 8 positions matching TRBD2. CDR1 SGHNT and CDR2 YYREEE come from the germline V gene (reference sequence). There are 20 residues in the CDR3. V trimming: 0 bases; J trimming: 4 bases; junction bases outside the gene matches: 17. CDR3 nucleotide sequence: TGTGCCAGCAGCTTGGCGTTCAAGCAGGGAGCGGGGGTGTTCACCGGGGAGCTGTTTTTT. Translating gives CASSLAFKQGAGVFTGELFF.

The V call is TRBV25-1, the J call TRBJ1-4, with TRBD1 matching over 8 bases. The CDR3 runs to 16 residues. Trimming took 1 base from V and 6 from J; bases not matched to a gene: 7. From germline, CDR1 is MGHDK and CDR2 SYGVNS. The CDR3 DNA sequence: TGTGCCAGCAGTGAATTCCCGGACAGGGAGGATGAAAAACTGTTTTTT. This codes for CASSEFPDREDEKLFF.

In this sample, this clone turned up a few times. The chain couples TRBV7-2 to TRBJ1-1; D is unclear. Between the trimmed V and J ends, which lost 4 bases and 0 bases, there was a span of 6 bases. Per germline, CDR1 SGHTA and CDR2 FQGNSA. The CDR3 extends over 13 amino acids. The CDR3 reads CASSSSLNTEAFF. Written as DNA, the CDR3 is TGTGCCAGCAGCTCCAGTCTGAACACTGAAGCTTTCTTT.

The gene calls are TRBV19 and TRBJ1-2; D uncertain. This CDR3 spans 11 amino acids. V shed 3 bases and J shed 9 bases, with 8 bases lying between them. Germline V gives CDR1 LNHDA, CDR2 SQIVND (reference sequence). The chain's CDR3 is CASSILASYTF. DNA for the CDR3: TGTGCCAGTAGTATTCTTGCGAGCTACACCTTC.

This clone was observed once. This chain joins TRBV19 and TRBJ1-4; 8 positions match TRBD1. Germline CDR1 reads LNHDA; CDR2 reads SQIVND (reference sequence). CDR3 length: 13 amino acids. V shed 9 bases, J shed 7 bases, and the junction held 7 bases outside the gene matches. The CDR3 DNA reads as TGTGCCAGCACCACAGGGGGGGGTGAAAAACTGTTTTTT. Translating it yields CASTTGGGEKLFF.

The chain employs TRBV7-2 and TRBJ1-6, with no clear D. The V gene lost 4 bases and the J gene lost 5 bases, with 9 bases spanning the gap. The CDR3 totals 14 residues. The V gene's germline CDR1 is SGHTA and CDR2 FQGNSA. CDR3: CASSSGRNNSPLHF. The CDR3 DNA reads TGTGCCAGCAGCTCCGGGAGAAATAATTCACCCCTCCACTTT. Complete variable domain (other parts from reference TRBV7-2 and TRBJ1-6): GAGVSQSPSNKVTEKGKDVELRCDPISGHTALYWYRQSLGQGLEFLIYFQGNSAPDKSGLPSDRFSAERTGGSVSTLTIQRTQQEDSAVYLCASSSGRNNSPLHFGNGTRLTVT.

This chain links TRBV28 with TRBJ1-1; no definite D call. Between the trimmed V and J ends, which lost 2 bases and 6 bases, there was a span of 7 bases. CDR3 length: 12 amino acids. Germline V gene data show CDR1 as MDHEN and CDR2 as SYDVKM. CDR3 nucleotides: TGTGCCAGCAGTTTAAAGGGAGCTGAAGCTTTCTTT. As protein: CASSLKGAEAFF.

The chain combines TRBV5-1 with TRBJ2-1; 9 bases align to TRBD2. This CDR3 spans 16 amino acids. With V trimmed by 3 bases and J by 5 bases, 9 bases remained unmatched. From germline, CDR1 is SGHRS and CDR2 YFSETQ. The CDR3 is CASSSMIAGENNEQFF. The CDR3 DNA reads TGCGCCAGCAGCTCCATGATAGCGGGGGAGAACAATGAGCAGTTCTTC.

This clone was observed once. This chain uses TRBV30 with TRBJ1-2; maybe TRBD1 (5 bases). Trimming stripped 1 base from V and 2 bases from J, with 11 bases between. The CDR3 extends over 14 amino acids. CDR1 and CDR2 (germline): GTSNPN, SVGIG (reference sequence). CDR3 protein: CAWSARGFNYGYTF. In DNA, the CDR3 is TGTGCCTGGAGTGCGCGGGGGTTCAACTATGGCTACACCTTC.

V is TRBV7-9 and J is TRBJ1-1, with 8 bases identical to TRBD1. The CDR3 totals 15 residues. Germline assignment: CDR1 SEHNR and CDR2 FQNEAQ (reference sequence). With V trimmed by 5 bases and J by 9 bases, 14 bases remained unmatched. The CDR3 protein is CASSPTPGQVTKAFF. CDR3 bases: TGTGCCAGCAGCCCCACCCCGGGACAGGTGACGAAAGCTTTCTTT.

The gene calls are TRBV29-1 and TRBJ1-2, with a weak D call TRBD1 (5 bases). CDR3 length: 12 residues. The V and J ends lost 6 bases and 7 bases respectively, with 15 bases between them. Germline values: CDR1 SQVTM, CDR2 ANQGSEA. The CDR3 here is CSVPTVLGGYTF. CDR3 nucleotide sequence: TGCAGCGTCCCGACAGTACTCGGTGGCTACACCTTC.

The chain recombines TRBV4-3 with TRBJ2-5, with D hard to call. The CDR3 is 13 amino acids. V lost 2 bases to trimming and J lost 3 bases, with 7 bases between them. From germline, CDR1 is LGHNA and CDR2 YSLEER. CDR3 residues: CASSQSQEETQYF. DNA of the CDR3: TGCGCCAGCAGCCAATCCCAGGAAGAGACCCAGTACTTC.

The CDR3 loop reads CASRTGQGVIQPQHF. The CDR3 DNA follows: TGTGCCAGCCGTACCGGACAGGGTGTAATTCAGCCCCAGCATTTT. V is TRBV2 and J is TRBJ1-5; 8 bases line up with TRBD1. The length of the CDR3 is 15 residues. Germline lookup yields CDR1 SNHLY and CDR2 FYNNEI. Unmatched junction bases numbered 12, after V lost 8 bases and J lost 6 bases.

The V and J genes are TRBV18 and TRBJ1-2; maybe TRBD1 (5 bases). Germline CDR1 and CDR2: KGHSH and LQKENI. V lost 3 bases and J lost 2, with 7 bases in between. This CDR3 is 13 amino acids long. CDR3 coding DNA: TGTGCCAGCTCACCGACAGAGAACTATGGCTACACCTTC. The encoded protein is CASSPTENYGYTF.

This clone was seen only a few times. The rearrangement links TRBV4-3 to TRBJ1-2, with D possibly being TRBD1 (5 bases). This CDR3 contains 14 residues. V shed 3 bases and J shed 0 bases, with 8 bases lying between them. CDR1 and CDR2 from the germline V gene are LGHNA and YSLEER. CDR3 in DNA: TGCGCCAGCAGCCAGCTCAGGGCTAACTATGGCTACACCTTC. Its protein is CASSQLRANYGYTF.

V usage is TRBV4-3 and J usage is TRBJ1-1, with D tentatively TRBD1 (6 bases). The CDR3 has 15 residues. CDR1 is LGHNA, CDR2 YSLEER, per germline. Trimming cost V 2 bases and J 10 bases, with 20 bases left between them. For the CDR3, the DNA is TGCGCCAGCAGCCAAAGAGGGAACAGGGAGTCCGGAGCTTTCTTT. Translating gives CASSQRGNRESGAFF.

The chain employs TRBV7-2 and TRBJ2-3; D not resolved. The CDR3 is 16 amino acids. Germline V lookup: CDR1 SGHTA, CDR2 FQGNSA. V gave up 1 base and J gave up 0 bases, with 11 bases separating them. The CDR3 DNA follows: TGTGCCAGCAGCTTAGTCTCCGCTAGAAGCACAGATACGCAGTATTTT. Protein sequence: CASSLVSARSTDTQYF. Full variable domain (remainder filled in from reference TRBV7-2 and TRBJ2-3): GAGVSQSPSNKVTEKGKDVELRCDPISGHTALYWYRQSLGQGLEFLIYFQGNSAPDKSGLPSDRFSAERTGGSVSTLTIQRTQQEDSAVYLCASSLVSARSTDTQYFGPGTRLTVL.